This T cell receptor (beta chain) was identified in a study of T cells in Graves' hyperthyroidism and ophthalmopathy. The study's findings and limits: Ophthalmopathy got predicted by the model a median about 6.7 months before its onset.

Fresh 10 ml peripheral blood yielded PBMCs. Germline CDR1 SEHNR, CDR2 FQNEAQ (reference sequence). The CDR3 is 15 residues long. V lost 0 bases to trimming and J lost 4 bases, with 11 bases between them. Amplified regions were TCR beta CDR3 sequences from RNA transcripts. HTBI primers were the set used in a first-round RT-PCR of the TCR CDR3. TCRdb reprocessed the multiplex PCR reads with MiXCR, giving one entry per CDR3 protein. The sample gives hundreds of thousands of distinct CDR3 sequences, 15% to 19% of which show up once; 13% to 15% is in the top ten. This clonotype has a handful of counts. As yet, its antigen is unknown.

The chain employs TRBV7-9 and TRBJ2-3; maybe TRBD2 (5 bases). Material for sequencing was blood. This TCR was sampled from a woman aged 18-29 years with Graves' hyperthyroidism. The CDR3 reads CASSLAPGVADTQYF. The CDR3, as DNA: TGTGCCAGCAGCTTAGCCCCCGGGGTGGCAGATACGCAGTATTTT.